This TCR beta chain originates from a study of T cells in Graves' hyperthyroidism and ophthalmopathy. TCR beta CDR3 sequences were amplified from RNA transcripts. The primer set for the first-round RT-PCR of the TCR CDR3 was HTBI. TCRdb reprocessed the multiplex PCR reads with MiXCR, giving one entry per CDR3 protein. The table has about 560,000 distinct CDR3 sequences, over 15% seen once. A note on this clonotype: What it binds is unknown.

The CDR3 length is 13 residues. Per germline, CDR1 SGHRS and CDR2 YFSETQ. V lost 2 bases, J lost 4 bases, and 9 bases lay in between. Study-wide findings and caveats: Ophthalmopathy prediction by the model preceded onset by a median roughly 6 months.

This receptor was identified in a woman in her late teens or twenties with Graves' hyperthyroidism. The chain links TRBV5-1 to TRBJ1-2, with a tentative D call TRBD1 (5 bases). Material: blood. This chain's CDR3 is CASSFGAAYGYTF. The CDR3 DNA follows: TGCGCCAGCAGCTTCGGGGCAGCCTATGGCTACACCTTC.